This TCR beta chain emerged from a study of early T cells in non-severe SARS-CoV-2 infection. The sample holds many counts of this clonotype. MiXCR, run by TCRdb on the 5' RACE reads, gives a single entry per CDR3 protein. This table holds about 70,000 distinct CDR3 sequences, around 13% found once. Trimming shortened V by 4 bases and J by 3 bases, and 13 bases separated the two germline ends. The CDR3 totals 15 residues. Germline V gene data show CDR1 as SEHNR and CDR2 as FQNEAQ (reference sequence). This clonotype originated in an adult who was a healthcare worker with PCR-confirmed SARS-CoV-2 infection or an uninfected control (not recorded which). Sequenced input: whole blood. The rearrangement uses TRBV7-9 and TRBJ1-5; perhaps TRBD1 as D (5 bases). The CDR3 spells CASSSTAEDNQPQHF. In nucleotides, the CDR3 is TGTGCCAGCAGCTCGACAGCCGAGGACAATCAGCCCCAGCATTTT.